This TCR beta chain was captured in a study of cytomegalovirus exposure and HLA in healthy donors. The wider study: According to later analysis, the same platform produced the approximately 120 validation and over 600 first-cohort repertoires.

Sequencing was performed with immunoSEQ multiplex PCR; in TCRdb, only in-frame clones are kept and a portion is missing. This sample has 65,000 or so clones; under 95% occur once, and the top ten carry about 1.2%. Study observations and caveats: Using the classifier, cytomegalovirus status was reportedly diagnosed with high specificity and sensitivity.

Germline CDR1 and CDR2: SQVTM and ANQGSEA. This CDR3 region has 13 residues. V lost 6 bases, J lost 0 bases, and 11 bases lay in between. In the case of this clone: Its antigen is still unknown.

The TCR comes from a woman aged 18 to 35 in good health and CMV-seronegative. The specimen was PBMCs. This rearrangement joins TRBV29-1 to TRBJ2-5; D is undetermined. Here the CDR3 DNA reads TGCAGCGTCGACTCAGAGTACCAAGAGACCCAGTACTTC. Translating gives CSVDSEYQETQYF. Based on the CDR3 plus reference TRBV29-1 and TRBJ2-5, the full variable domain is SAVISQKPSRDICQRGTSLTIQCQVDSQVTMMFWYRQQPGQSLTLIATANQGSEATYESGFVIDKFPISRPNLTFSTLTVSNMSPEDSSIYLCSVDSEYQETQYFGPGTRLLVL.